The rows below give T cell receptor beta chains drawn from one sample of a study of blood T cell repertoires in COVID-19. Only in-frame clones appear in the TCRdb table, and some are missing; sequencing was by immunoSEQ multiplex PCR. The sample lists a few hundred thousand clones, roughly 90% seen once, with 1% in the top ten. Material for sequencing was PBMCs or T cells enriched from blood (not recorded which). These receptors all stem from a woman in her twenties or thirties who had been exposed to COVID-19. CDR3s include the opening cysteine and the closing phenylalanine or tryptophan. A D gene is named only where the DNA matches it firmly. The size entry is marked missing in some rows and otherwise reads once, few, many or a size class.

j_call v_call d_call clone_size cdr3_length cdr3_aa cdr3_nt
TRBJ1-6 TRBV29-1 NA NA 13 CSVRQVEDSPLHF TGCAGCGTACGACAGGTAGAGGATTCACCCCTCCACTTT
TRBJ2-6 TRBV5-1 NA NA 16 CASSLAARSGANVLTF TGCGCCAGCAGCTTGGCCGCCCGGTCTGGGGCCAACGTCCTGACTTTC
TRBJ2-1 TRBV7-6 NA NA 15 CASSLEAELYNEQFF TGTGCCAGCAGCTTAGAAGCGGAGCTCTACAATGAGCAGTTCTTC
TRBJ2-1 TRBV30 NA NA 13 CALDSLSYNEQFF TGTGCCTTGGACAGCCTGTCCTACAATGAGCAGTTCTTC
TRBJ1-6 TRBV18 NA NA 14 CASSPLPGDSPLHF TGTGCCAGCTCACCACTGCCGGGTGATTCACCCCTCCACTTT
TRBJ2-3 TRBV5-1 TRBD2 NA 16 CASSPLTSGTPDTQYF TGCGCCAGCAGCCCGTTGACTAGCGGGACCCCAGATACGCAGTATTTT
TRBJ2-3 TRBV14 TRBD1 once 14 CASRQGASTDTQYF TGTGCCAGCAGGCAGGGGGCAAGCACAGATACGCAGTATTTT
TRBJ1-2 TRBV27 NA NA 13 CASSFAAGDGYTF TGTGCCAGCAGTTTCGCGGCAGGGGATGGCTACACCTTC
TRBJ2-1 TRBV10-2 NA NA 14 CASIPGLAANEQFF TGCGCCAGCATACCGGGCCTAGCCGCCAATGAGCAGTTCTTC
TRBJ2-5 TRBV3-1/TRBV3-2 NA NA 17 CASSQDIGRGGTETQYF TGTGCCAGCAGCCAAGATATAGGTCGTGGCGGGACAGAGACCCAGTACTTC
TRBJ1-1 TRBV19 NA NA 14 CASSRRHRNTEAFF TGTGCCAGTAGTCGTAGACACCGGAACACTGAAGCTTTCTTT
TRBJ1-1 TRBV29-1 TRBD1 NA 13 CSAWGQLNTEAFF TGCAGCGCCTGGGGACAGTTGAACACTGAAGCTTTCTTT
TRBJ2-7 TRBV6-5 NA NA 14 CASSYGQLSYEQYF TGTGCCAGCAGTTACGGACAGTTATCCTACGAGCAGTACTTC
TRBJ1-3 TRBV3-1/TRBV3-2 NA NA 16 CASSPGSGVSGNTIYF TGTGCCAGCAGCCCTGGGTCAGGGGTGTCCGGAAACACCATATATTTT
TRBJ1-2 TRBV28 TRBD1 NA 14 CASSLGTGVYGYTF TGTGCCAGCAGTCTGGGGACAGGGGTTTATGGCTACACCTTC
TRBJ2-6 TRBV19 NA NA 12 CASSTRANVLTF TGTGCCAGTTCGACTCGGGCCAACGTCCTGACTTTC
TRBJ1-1 TRBV5-1 NA NA 15 CASSLEPPADTEAFF TGCGCCAGCAGCTTGGAGCCCCCCGCGGACACTGAAGCTTTCTTT
TRBJ2-7 TRBV18 TRBD1 few 14 CASSQLTGNYEQYF TGTGCCAGCTCACAATTGACAGGGAACTACGAGCAGTACTTC
TRBJ2-7 TRBV9 TRBD1 NA 14 CASSGDRDFYEQYF TGTGCCAGCAGCGGGGACAGGGATTTCTACGAGCAGTACTTC
TRBJ2-5 TRBV29-1 NA NA 14 CSVLGQVVRETQYF TGCAGCGTTCTGGGGCAGGTCGTCAGGGAGACCCAGTACTTC
TRBJ1-4 TRBV30 NA NA 14 CAWSVAGGTEKLFF TGTGCCTGGAGTGTAGCAGGTGGTACTGAAAAACTGTTTTTT
TRBJ2-2 TRBV29-1 NA few 14 CSVEDPGYPGELFF TGCAGCGTTGAAGATCCAGGGTACCCCGGGGAGCTGTTTTTT
TRBJ1-2 TRBV19 TRBD1 NA 13 CASSPRTGEGYTF TGTGCCAGTAGTCCCCGGACAGGGGAAGGCTACACCTTC
TRBJ1-4 TRBV2 NA NA 16 CASSTTSGQWNEKLFF TGTGCCAGCAGCACAACCTCAGGACAGTGGAATGAAAAACTGTTTTTT
TRBJ2-3 TRBV5-4 NA NA 16 CAIPRGGGHGTDTQYF TGTGCCATCCCCCGTGGCGGAGGGCACGGCACAGATACGCAGTATTTT
TRBJ2-7 TRBV10-1 TRBD1 NA 14 CASSRTGNSYEQYF TGCGCCAGCAGCCGGACAGGGAACTCCTACGAGCAGTACTTC
TRBJ1-1 TRBV19 TRBD1 NA 15 CASSTRQGRNTEAFF TGTGCCAGTAGCACAAGACAGGGGAGGAACACTGAAGCTTTCTTT
TRBJ2-7 TRBV12-3/TRBV12-4 NA NA 12 CASSPTGYEQYF TGTGCCAGCAGCCCTACGGGCTACGAGCAGTACTTC
TRBJ1-1 TRBV11-3 NA few 13 CASSFMRSTEAFF TGTGCCAGCAGCTTTATGCGGTCCACTGAAGCTTTCTTT
TRBJ1-1 TRBV2 TRBD1 many 14 CASRGGTGNTEAFF TGTGCCAGCAGGGGGGGGACAGGCAACACTGAAGCTTTCTTT
TRBJ1-6 TRBV14 NA NA 15 CASSQYDAAYSPLHF TGTGCCAGCAGCCAATATGATGCGGCCTACTCACCCCTCCACTTT
TRBJ1-4 TRBV19 TRBD1 NA 14 CASSTYGTVGIPFF TGTGCCAGTAGTACGTATGGGACAGTCGGCATCCCGTTTTTT
TRBJ2-1 TRBV15 TRBD2 few 16 CATSRELAGVSNEQFF TGTGCCACCAGCAGAGAGCTAGCGGGAGTCTCCAATGAGCAGTTCTTC
TRBJ1-5 TRBV7-2 NA NA 15 CASSLSPQVGQPQHF TGTGCCAGCAGCTTATCCCCGCAGGTGGGCCAGCCCCAGCATTTT
TRBJ1-1 TRBV19 NA NA 14 CASRDTSGNTEAFF TGTGCCAGTAGAGACACCTCCGGCAACACTGAAGCTTTCTTT
TRBJ2-3 TRBV6-1 TRBD1 NA 15 CASSEDRGRRDTQYF TGTGCCAGCAGTGAAGACAGGGGGCGCAGAGATACGCAGTATTTT
TRBJ1-6 TRBV28 NA NA 17 CASSLVPVSSYNSPLHF TGTGCCAGCAGTTTAGTCCCCGTCAGCTCCTATAATTCACCCCTCCACTTT